A single sample is the source of the 19 T cell receptor beta chains below, sequenced in a study of shared clonotypes between healthy human individuals. Sequencing used immunoSEQ multiplex PCR; TCRdb keeps in-frame clones, though not all of them. This sample yields some 2,000,000 clones, of which 90% to 95% are seen a single time; 0.1% to 0.15% belongs to the top ten. Sequences were obtained from naive CD4+ T cells sorted from blood. Subset indicated: CD45RA+ positively selected. These receptor sequences come from a man younger than 30 in good health.

The chain carries TRBV4-3 and TRBJ1-1; D uncertain. The CDR3 spans 14 residues. Trimming took 4 bases from V and 0 from J, leaving 9 bases between them. CDR1 is LGHNA, CDR2 YSLEER, per germline. The CDR3 DNA sequence: TGCGCCAGCAGCCGAGGTGGACTGAACACTGAAGCTTTCTTT. This encodes CASSRGGLNTEAFF.

The rearrangement joins TRBV5-1 to TRBJ2-7; D perhaps matches TRBD1 (6 bases). The CDR3 sequence is 17 residues long. Germline loops: CDR1 SGHRS, CDR2 YFSETQ. Deletions cut 4 bases from V and 6 bases from J, with 26 bases between. The CDR3 sequence is CASSPSVNQGPRGEQYF. In DNA form, the CDR3 reads TGCGCCAGCAGCCCGTCAGTAAACCAGGGGCCTCGAGGCGAGCAGTACTTC.

This chain uses TRBV28 with TRBJ2-5; 7 nucleotides match TRBD2. Germline-derived CDR1 and CDR2 are MDHEN and SYDVKM. The CDR3 spans 14 residues. V gave up 2 bases and J gave up 1 base; unmatched junction bases: 1. CDR3 amino acids: CASSLGTIQETQYF. As DNA, the CDR3 is TGTGCCAGCAGTTTAGGGACTATCCAAGAGACCCAGTACTTC.

The CDR3 DNA is TGCGCCAGCAGCTTGCCCGGTTTGGCAGATACGCAGTATTTT. It translates to CASSLPGLADTQYF. This rearrangement joins TRBV5-1 to TRBJ2-3; D is unresolved. CDR1 is SGHRS, CDR2 YFSETQ, per germline. This CDR3 region has 14 residues. V lost 1 base and J lost 4, with 10 bases in between.

This chain links TRBV7-8 with TRBJ1-1, with 9 bases fitting TRBD1. V lost 0 bases, J lost 5 bases, and 7 bases stayed unmatched. The CDR3 has 16 residues. Germline V lookup: CDR1 SGHVS, CDR2 FQNEAQ. CDR3 nucleotide sequence: TGTGCCAGCAGCTTAGCGCTACAGGGGGCGCGGACTGAAGCTTTCTTT. It translates to CASSLALQGARTEAFF.

This chain connects TRBV9 to TRBJ2-5; the match to TRBD1 covers 10 bases. Looked up from germline, CDR1 is SGDLS and CDR2 is YYNGEE. This CDR3 region has 16 residues. The V gene end was trimmed by 7 bases and the J gene end by 1 base; junction bases not matched to a gene: 10. This chain's CDR3 is CASSPGTGVGQETQYF. For the CDR3, the DNA is TGTGCCAGCTCCCCCGGGACAGGGGTAGGCCAAGAGACCCAGTACTTC.

This chain uses TRBV28 with TRBJ1-2; no definite D call. Germline values: CDR1 MDHEN, CDR2 SYDVKM. The CDR3 runs to 12 residues. Trimming left V 7 bases short and J 0 bases short, with 6 bases between. The CDR3 DNA reads as TGTGCCAGCAAAGGGACTAACTATGGCTACACCTTC. Translated, it gives CASKGTNYGYTF.

Comment on this clone: Distinct nucleotide sequences in the sample also encode this CDR3. The chain combines TRBV18 with TRBJ2-5, with 8 bases aligning to TRBD2. The germline V gene has CDR1 KGHSH and CDR2 LQKENI. CDR3 length: 15 amino acids. V lost 1 base to trimming and J lost 1 base; unmatched junction nucleotides: 2. The CDR3 loop reads CASSPQRGTQETQYF. CDR3 DNA sequence: TGTGCCAGCTCACCACAGCGGGGGACCCAAGAGACCCAGTACTTC.

The V and J genes are TRBV30 and TRBJ1-3; D is unclear. Trimming cost V 4 bases and J 1 base, with 14 bases left between them. The CDR3 length is 15 residues. Per germline, CDR1 GTSNPN and CDR2 SVGIG (reference sequence). The CDR3 sequence is CAWTTRGYSGNTIYF. DNA for the CDR3: TGTGCCTGGACTACCCGGGGTTATTCTGGAAACACCATATATTTT.

Of note for this clone: The same CDR3 also results from other DNA sequences found in this sample. The chain uses TRBV30 and TRBJ2-7; D gene ambiguous. The CDR3 has 13 residues. Trimming removed 0 bases at V and 2 bases at J, with 8 bases between. In germline, CDR1 is GTSNPN, CDR2 SVGIG (reference sequence). CDR3: CAWSVGSTYEQYF. CDR3 sequence (DNA): TGTGCCTGGAGTGTCGGCAGCACCTACGAGCAGTACTTC.

This chain joins TRBV6-6 and TRBJ2-3; D gene ambiguous. CDR1 and CDR2 from the germline V gene are MNHNY and SVGAGI (reference sequence). The germline V and J ends were trimmed by 0 bases and 3 bases, with 13 bases remaining between them. The CDR3 sequence is 16 residues long. CDR3 in DNA: TGTGCCAGCAGTTACTCGAGCTGGAGTAGGACAGATACGCAGTATTTT. It specifies CASSYSSWSRTDTQYF.

In this sample, this clone turned up once. The rearrangement uses TRBV2 and TRBJ1-2; D is perhaps TRBD1 (6 bases). The V gene's germline CDR1 is SNHLY and CDR2 FYNNEI. The CDR3 extends over 15 amino acids. With 3 bases removed from V and 4 bases from J, the gap between germline ends came to 15 bases. The CDR3 bases are TGTGCCAGCAGTGATCAGCCGGACAGAGGCTATGGCTACACCTTC. It specifies CASSDQPDRGYGYTF.

The V and J genes are TRBV19 and TRBJ2-7; 8 bases are shared with TRBD2. The CDR3 loop spans 13 amino acids. The J segment lost 3 bases and the V segment lost 7 bases, leaving 5 bases of the junction unmatched. The germline gives CDR1 LNHDA, CDR2 SQIVND (reference sequence). The CDR3, as DNA: TGTGCCAGTACCAGCGGGAGCTTCTACGAGCAGTACTTC. Translated: CASTSGSFYEQYF. The full variable domain, completed using reference TRBV19 and TRBJ2-7, is DGGITQSPKYLFRKEGQNVTLSCEQNLNHDAMYWYRQDPGQGLRLIYYSQIVNDFQKGDIAEGYSVSREKKESFPLTVTSAQKNPTAFYLCASTSGSFYEQYFGPGTRLTVT.

This clone was observed once. The sample has other DNA sequences that encode this CDR3 too. This rearrangement joins TRBV15 to TRBJ1-3; 9 bases agree with TRBD1. The CDR3 runs 15 residues. Germline trimming cut 3 bases from V and 0 bases from J; bases unmatched to any gene: 0. Germline V gene lookup returns CDR1 LNHNV and CDR2 YYDKDF (reference sequence). Here the CDR3 reads CATSRDRGSGNTIYF. In DNA, the CDR3 is TGTGCCACCAGCAGGGACAGGGGCTCTGGAAACACCATATATTTT.

The gene calls are TRBV7-6 and TRBJ1-3; D unresolved. Germline V lookup: CDR1 SGHVS, CDR2 FNYEAQ. CDR3 size: 16 residues. The V and J ends lost 0 bases and 0 bases respectively, with 9 bases between them. The DNA for the CDR3 is TGTGCCAGCAGCTTAGCGCAGAAGAGCTCTGGAAACACCATATATTTT. Its protein is CASSLAQKSSGNTIYF.

The chain is built from TRBV30 and TRBJ1-4; tentatively, D is TRBD1 (6 bases). There are 14 residues in the CDR3. Germline values: CDR1 GTSNPN, CDR2 SVGIG (reference sequence). V shed 0 bases and J shed 5 bases, with 10 bases lying between them. CDR3 loop: CAWSVQDSNEKLFF. The DNA for the CDR3 is TGTGCCTGGAGTGTACAGGACAGCAATGAAAAACTGTTTTTT.

As regards this clone: Other DNA sequences of this sample code for an identical CDR3. V is TRBV9 and J is TRBJ2-3; 9 positions agree with TRBD2. V lost 0 bases, J lost 6 bases, and 2 bases stayed unmatched. The CDR3 totals 14 residues. Germline values: CDR1 SGDLS, CDR2 YYNGEE. As DNA, the CDR3 is TGTGCCAGCAGCGTAGGCGGGGGGGCCGATACGCAGTATTTT. This gives the protein CASSVGGGADTQYF. Full variable domain (missing parts from reference TRBV9 and TRBJ2-3): DSGVTQTPKHLITATGQRVTLRCSPRSGDLSVYWYQQSLDQGLQFLIQYYNGEERAKGNILERFSAQQFPDLHSELNLSSLELGDSALYFCASSVGGGADTQYFGPGTRLTVL.

The rearrangement joins TRBV11-3 to TRBJ2-5; 7 nucleotides match TRBD1. Trimming cost V 6 bases and J 5 bases; bases outside gene matches: 6. Per germline, CDR1 SGHNT and CDR2 YENEEA. The CDR3 sequence is 13 residues long. The CDR3 DNA sequence: TGTGCCAGCAGTTCAGGGGGTTGGGAGACCCAGTACTTC. This encodes CASSSGGWETQYF.

The chain has TRBV30 and TRBJ2-3; D unresolved. The CDR3 runs to 15 residues. Trimming removed 0 bases from V and 2 bases from J, with 12 bases in between. Per germline, CDR1 GTSNPN and CDR2 SVGIG (reference sequence). This chain's CDR3 is CAWSVGQVDTDTQYF. The CDR3 nucleotides are TGTGCCTGGAGTGTAGGTCAGGTCGACACAGATACGCAGTATTTT.